The rows below give T cell receptor beta chains drawn from one sample of a study of blood T cell repertoires in COVID-19. Some clones are missing from TCRdb's copy, which holds only in-frame ones; the method was immunoSEQ multiplex PCR. Here the sample spans roughly 380,000 clones, more than 70% being singletons. The material sequenced was PBMCs or T cells enriched from blood (not recorded which). The receptors were gathered from a man younger than 45 who had recovered from COVID-19. Each CDR3 is given with its conserved first and last residue. The order of the fields is D gene, clone size, J gene, V gene, CDR3 protein, CDR3 DNA. The D gene is left open where the match is weak. Clone size appears in some rows only: once, few, many, or a class for an expanded clone.

D gene: .; clone size: .; J gene: TRBJ1-1; V gene: TRBV5-1; CDR3 protein: CASRLPGTLNTEAFF; CDR3 DNA: TGCGCCAGCAGGCTGCCGGGGACACTGAACACTGAAGCTTTCTTT
D gene: .; clone size: once; J gene: TRBJ2-7; V gene: TRBV13; CDR3 protein: CASSSGQTSSYEQYF; CDR3 DNA: TGTGCCAGCAGCTCGGGACAAACTAGTTCCTACGAGCAGTACTTC
D gene: .; clone size: .; J gene: TRBJ2-7; V gene: TRBV10-3; CDR3 protein: CAISALSGDEQYF; CDR3 DNA: TGTGCCATCAGTGCTCTTTCCGGGGACGAGCAGTACTTC
D gene: TRBD2; clone size: .; J gene: TRBJ2-7; V gene: TRBV6-5; CDR3 protein: CASLSSGTNEQYF; CDR3 DNA: TGTGCCAGTTTGTCTAGCGGGACAAACGAGCAGTACTTC
D gene: TRBD1; clone size: .; J gene: TRBJ1-1; V gene: TRBV5-5; CDR3 protein: CASSSRDRPSEAFF; CDR3 DNA: TGTGCCAGCAGTTCCCGGGACAGGCCATCTGAAGCTTTCTTT
D gene: TRBD1; clone size: .; J gene: TRBJ1-1; V gene: TRBV27; CDR3 protein: CASSKQGFGTEAFF; CDR3 DNA: TGTGCCAGCAGTAAACAGGGGTTCGGGACTGAAGCTTTCTTT
D gene: TRBD1; clone size: few; J gene: TRBJ2-5; V gene: TRBV5-4; CDR3 protein: CASSRDRETQYF; CDR3 DNA: TGTGCCAGCAGCAGGGACAGAGAGACCCAGTACTTC
D gene: .; clone size: .; J gene: TRBJ2-5; V gene: TRBV12-3/TRBV12-4; CDR3 protein: CASRVDSQETQYF; CDR3 DNA: TGTGCCAGCAGGGTAGACAGCCAAGAGACCCAGTACTTC
D gene: .; clone size: .; J gene: TRBJ2-2; V gene: TRBV6-5; CDR3 protein: CASKREELNTGELFF; CDR3 DNA: TGTGCCAGCAAACGGGAAGAATTAAACACCGGGGAGCTGTTTTTT
D gene: TRBD1; clone size: .; J gene: TRBJ1-1; V gene: TRBV11-2; CDR3 protein: CASSPDRVGYTEAFF; CDR3 DNA: TGTGCCAGCAGCCCGGACAGGGTCGGGTACACTGAAGCTTTCTTT
D gene: .; clone size: .; J gene: TRBJ2-5; V gene: TRBV11-3; CDR3 protein: CASSLNGVETQYF; CDR3 DNA: TGTGCCAGCAGCCTTAACGGGGTGGAGACCCAGTACTTC
D gene: TRBD2; clone size: .; J gene: TRBJ2-3; V gene: TRBV9; CDR3 protein: CASSVSGGPIDTQYF; CDR3 DNA: TGTGCCAGCAGCGTTAGCGGGGGGCCTATAGATACGCAGTATTTT
D gene: TRBD1; clone size: .; J gene: TRBJ1-5; V gene: TRBV27; CDR3 protein: CASSRQGRGNQPQHF; CDR3 DNA: TGTGCCAGCAGTCGACAGGGTAGGGGCAATCAGCCCCAGCATTTT
D gene: .; clone size: .; J gene: TRBJ1-2; V gene: TRBV6-5; CDR3 protein: CASSYSMEGINYGYTF; CDR3 DNA: TGTGCCAGCAGTTACTCGATGGAGGGGATAAACTATGGCTACACCTTC
D gene: TRBD2; clone size: few; J gene: TRBJ2-1; V gene: TRBV30; CDR3 protein: CAWSLSSGGSNEQFF; CDR3 DNA: TGTGCCTGGAGTCTCAGTAGCGGGGGGAGCAATGAGCAGTTCTTC
D gene: .; clone size: .; J gene: TRBJ2-7; V gene: TRBV19; CDR3 protein: CASSITGLDEQYF; CDR3 DNA: TGTGCCAGTAGTATTACAGGGTTGGACGAGCAGTACTTC
D gene: TRBD1; clone size: .; J gene: TRBJ1-2; V gene: TRBV18; CDR3 protein: CASSLALQGAIRYTF; CDR3 DNA: TGTGCCAGCTCACTCGCCTTACAGGGGGCGATTCGCTACACCTTC
D gene: TRBD1; clone size: .; J gene: TRBJ2-2; V gene: TRBV3-1/TRBV3-2; CDR3 protein: CASKDRVNTGELFF; CDR3 DNA: TGTGCCAGCAAGGACAGGGTGAACACCGGGGAGCTGTTTTTT
D gene: .; clone size: .; J gene: TRBJ1-2; V gene: TRBV10-2; CDR3 protein: CASSEEVKIGYTF; CDR3 DNA: TGCGCCAGCAGTGAAGAGGTGAAGATTGGCTACACCTTC
D gene: TRBD1; clone size: .; J gene: TRBJ1-5; V gene: TRBV5-6; CDR3 protein: CASSLWTGSSNQPQHF; CDR3 DNA: TGTGCCAGCAGCCTGTGGACAGGGAGTTCAAATCAGCCCCAGCATTTT
D gene: .; clone size: .; J gene: TRBJ1-2; V gene: TRBV27; CDR3 protein: CASSPVQLNYGYTF; CDR3 DNA: TGTGCCAGCAGTCCCGTACAGTTAAACTATGGCTACACCTTC
D gene: TRBD1; clone size: .; J gene: TRBJ1-4; V gene: TRBV14; CDR3 protein: CASSQETGGAPNEKLFF; CDR3 DNA: TGTGCCAGCAGCCAGGAGACAGGGGGCGCCCCTAATGAAAAACTGTTTTTT
D gene: TRBD2; clone size: .; J gene: TRBJ2-3; V gene: TRBV5-1; CDR3 protein: CASSLEPAGGRTDTQYF; CDR3 DNA: TGCGCCAGCAGCTTGGAACCAGCGGGGGGCCGCACAGATACGCAGTATTTT
D gene: .; clone size: .; J gene: TRBJ2-5; V gene: TRBV2; CDR3 protein: CASSPPGKGAIETQYF; CDR3 DNA: TGTGCCAGCAGTCCCCCGGGTAAAGGGGCGATAGAGACCCAGTACTTC
D gene: TRBD1; clone size: .; J gene: TRBJ2-7; V gene: TRBV6-1; CDR3 protein: CASSEPSTGPYEQYF; CDR3 DNA: TGTGCCAGCAGTGAACCCTCGACAGGGCCTTACGAGCAGTACTTC
D gene: .; clone size: .; J gene: TRBJ1-6; V gene: TRBV9; CDR3 protein: CASSPDMTNSPLHF; CDR3 DNA: TGTGCCAGCAGCCCCGACATGACTAATTCACCCCTCCACTTT
D gene: .; clone size: .; J gene: TRBJ1-1; V gene: TRBV5-5; CDR3 protein: CASSFQRGTEAFF; CDR3 DNA: TGTGCCAGCAGCTTTCAGCGGGGAACTGAAGCTTTCTTT
D gene: TRBD1; clone size: once; J gene: TRBJ1-4; V gene: TRBV5-4; CDR3 protein: CASSRTGDEKLFF; CDR3 DNA: TGTGCCAGCAGCCGGACAGGGGACGAAAAACTGTTTTTT
D gene: .; clone size: once; J gene: TRBJ2-2; V gene: TRBV9; CDR3 protein: CASSVVSGELFF; CDR3 DNA: TGTGCCAGCAGCGTAGTGAGCGGGGAGCTGTTTTTT
D gene: TRBD1; clone size: .; J gene: TRBJ1-5; V gene: TRBV18; CDR3 protein: CASSPTTTGQGGNQPQHF; CDR3 DNA: TGTGCCAGCTCACCCACAACAACCGGACAGGGAGGCAATCAGCCCCAGCATTTT
D gene: .; clone size: .; J gene: TRBJ2-6; V gene: TRBV9; CDR3 protein: CASSPERGANVLTF; CDR3 DNA: TGTGCCAGCAGCCCAGAGAGGGGGGCCAACGTCCTGACTTTC
D gene: TRBD1; clone size: .; J gene: TRBJ2-1; V gene: TRBV5-4; CDR3 protein: CASSPGTGLGDNEQFF; CDR3 DNA: TGTGCCAGCAGCCCCGGGACAGGCCTCGGCGACAATGAGCAGTTCTTC
D gene: .; clone size: .; J gene: TRBJ1-5; V gene: TRBV20-1; CDR3 protein: CSASLQAQPQHF; CDR3 DNA: TGCAGTGCTAGTCTACAGGCTCAGCCCCAGCATTTT
D gene: TRBD2; clone size: .; J gene: TRBJ2-1; V gene: TRBV7-8; CDR3 protein: CASSLVPPSGGYNEQFF; CDR3 DNA: TGTGCCAGCAGCTTAGTCCCCCCTAGCGGGGGCTACAATGAGCAGTTCTTC
D gene: .; clone size: .; J gene: TRBJ2-7; V gene: TRBV29-1; CDR3 protein: CSVGSLSYEQYF; CDR3 DNA: TGCAGCGTTGGGTCCCTATCCTACGAGCAGTACTTC